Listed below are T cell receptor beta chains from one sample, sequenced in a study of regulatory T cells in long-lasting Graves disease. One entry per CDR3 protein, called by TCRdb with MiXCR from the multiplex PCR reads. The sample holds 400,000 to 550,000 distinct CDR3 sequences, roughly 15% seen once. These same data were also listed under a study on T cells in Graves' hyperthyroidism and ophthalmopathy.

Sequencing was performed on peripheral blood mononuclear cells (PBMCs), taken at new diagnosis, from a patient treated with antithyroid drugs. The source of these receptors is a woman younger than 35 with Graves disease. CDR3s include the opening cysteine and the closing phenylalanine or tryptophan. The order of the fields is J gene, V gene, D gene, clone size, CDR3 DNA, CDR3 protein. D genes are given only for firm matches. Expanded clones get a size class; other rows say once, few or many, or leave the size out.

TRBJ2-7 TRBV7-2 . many TGTGCCAGCCGGGACACATTCTACGAGCAGTACTTC CASRDTFYEQYF
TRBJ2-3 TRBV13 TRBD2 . TGTGCCAGCAGCCCTGGGTGGACTAGCGGGAGGAATACAGATACGCAGTATTTT CASSPGWTSGRNTDTQYF
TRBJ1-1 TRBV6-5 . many TGTGCCAGCAGCTACTCGCTTGTGAACACTGAAGCTTTCTTT CASSYSLVNTEAFF
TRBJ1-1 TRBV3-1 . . TGTGCCAGCAGCCCAAGTACGGCTTTCTTT CASSPSTAFF
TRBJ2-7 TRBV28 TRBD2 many TGTGCCAGCAGTTTCGAATGGGGATTGTTAAGAGCGGGACCGACCTACGAGCAGTACTTC CASSFEWGLLRAGPTYEQYF
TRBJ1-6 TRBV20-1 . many TGCAGTGCTAAAGGCAGGGTTGGCTCACCCCTCCACTTT CSAKGRVGSPLHF
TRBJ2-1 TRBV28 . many TGTGCCAGCAGTTTTACATTCTATGAGCAGTTCTTC CASSFTFYEQFF
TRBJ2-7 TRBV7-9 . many TGTGCCAGCAGCTTAGATTGGCAAGGCTACGAGCAGTACTTC CASSLDWQGYEQYF
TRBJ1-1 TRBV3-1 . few TGTGCCAGCGGCCAACGGGGAGATAACACTGAAGCTTTCTTT CASGQRGDNTEAFF
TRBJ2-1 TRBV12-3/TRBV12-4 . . TGTGCCAGCAGACCTCCTTCCGGTCTAGGGTCATACAATGAGCAGTTCTTC CASRPPSGLGSYNEQFF
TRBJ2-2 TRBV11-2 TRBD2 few TGTGCCAGCAGCTCACTAGCGAGCACCGGGGAGCTGTTTTTT CASSSLASTGELFF
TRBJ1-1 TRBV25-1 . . TGTGCCAGCAGTGATCAACAGGGTGTGGTCACTGAAGCTTTCTTT CASSDQQGVVTEAFF
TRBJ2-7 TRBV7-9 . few TGTGCCAGCAGCTTAAGGGGTCTAGCCTCGGACGAGCAGTACTTC CASSLRGLASDEQYF
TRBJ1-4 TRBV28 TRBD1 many TGTGCCAGCAGGGCGGGACAGACTAATGAAAAACTGTTTTTT CASRAGQTNEKLFF
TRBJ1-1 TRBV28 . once TGTGCCAGCAGTTTTGAATCGCCTGGGGCTTTCTTT CASSFESPGAFF
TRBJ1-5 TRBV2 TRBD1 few TGTGCCAGCAGCGCAACTATGAGGACAGGGGGCGGTCAGCCCCAGCATTTT CASSATMRTGGGQPQHF
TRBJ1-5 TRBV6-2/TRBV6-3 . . TGTGCCAGCAGTTACTCTGACAGTATCTATAGCAATCAGCCCCAGCATTTT CASSYSDSIYSNQPQHF
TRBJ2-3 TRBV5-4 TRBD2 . TGTGCCAGCAGCCGCGGACTAGCGGGAGAAGATACGCAGTATTTT CASSRGLAGEDTQYF
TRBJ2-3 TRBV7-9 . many TGTGCCAGCAGCGAAAAACCGGGACAAGAGTCTACAGATACGCAGTATTTT CASSEKPGQESTDTQYF
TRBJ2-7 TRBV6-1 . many TGTGCCAGCAGTGAACTACAGAGCGAGCAGTACTTC CASSELQSEQYF
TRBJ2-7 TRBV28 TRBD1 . TGTGCCAGCAGTTCCGGGACAGCATTTAGCTCCTACGAGCAGTACTTC CASSSGTAFSSYEQYF
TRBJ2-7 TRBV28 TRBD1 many TGTGCCAGCACGAACTACGGACAGGGCGGCGAGCAGTACTTC CASTNYGQGGEQYF
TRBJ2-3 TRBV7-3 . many TGTGCCAGCAGCTTATCGCGGGGGACAAGGACAGATACGCAGTATTTT CASSLSRGTRTDTQYF
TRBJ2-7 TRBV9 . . TGTGCCAGCAGCATGGACCCGGGTTTCGAGCAGTACTTC CASSMDPGFEQYF
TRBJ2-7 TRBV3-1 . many TGTGCCAGCAGCCAAGATGGGGCTAGAAGAGCCTACGAGCAGTACTTC CASSQDGARRAYEQYF
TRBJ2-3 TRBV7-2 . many TGTGCCAGCAGCCCAGGGTCGGCAGATACGCAGTATTTT CASSPGSADTQYF
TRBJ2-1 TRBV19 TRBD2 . TGTGCCAGTAGTGTACTAGCGGGAGTCTTCGATGAGCAGTTCTTC CASSVLAGVFDEQFF
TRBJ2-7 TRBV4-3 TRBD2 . TGCGCCAGCAGCCAAGATCTTGGTAGCGGGAACCTCCACGTAAGCGAGCAGTACTTC CASSQDLGSGNLHVSEQYF
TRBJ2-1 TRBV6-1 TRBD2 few TGTGCCAGCAGTCAGAGCTTAGCGGGAGTGAATGAGCAGTTCTTC CASSQSLAGVNEQFF
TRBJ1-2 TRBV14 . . TGTGCCAGCAGCCAAGTTTCAGGGTCTGTCTATGGCTACACCTTC CASSQVSGSVYGYTF
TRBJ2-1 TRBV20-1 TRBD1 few TGCAGTGCTATAGGAACAGGGGTAAGCTACAATGAGCAGTTCTTC CSAIGTGVSYNEQFF
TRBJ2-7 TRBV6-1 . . TGTGCCAGCGGCGAAAGGCGAGCGAAAAGCTCCTACGAGCAGTACTTC CASGERRAKSSYEQYF
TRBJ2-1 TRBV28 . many TGTGCCAGCAGTAGCCTGGACCACAATTACCCCATGGCGTTCTTC CASSSLDHNYPMAFF
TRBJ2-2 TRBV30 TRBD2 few TGTGCCTGGAGCAGACTAGCGGTTTCCGGGGAGCTGTTTTTT CAWSRLAVSGELFF
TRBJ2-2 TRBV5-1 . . TGCGCCAGCAGCCCCCGTGGTACTTCAAGCACCGGGGAGCTGTTTTTT CASSPRGTSSTGELFF
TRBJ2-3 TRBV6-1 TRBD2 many TGTGCCAGCAGACTAGCGGGAGCAGATACGCAGTATTTT CASRLAGADTQYF
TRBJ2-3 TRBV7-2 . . TGTGCCAGCAGCTTAGTTAGAGGGTCAGATACGCAGTATTTT CASSLVRGSDTQYF
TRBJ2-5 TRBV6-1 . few TGTGCCAGCAGCCGGGGACACCAACAAGAGACCCAGTACTTC CASSRGHQQETQYF
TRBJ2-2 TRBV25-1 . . TGTGCCAGCAGTCACACAGGGAGGGTCACCGGGGAGCTGTTTTTT CASSHTGRVTGELFF
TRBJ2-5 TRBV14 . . TGTGCCAGCAGCCAAATAGCTGTATACCAAGAGACCCAGTACTTC CASSQIAVYQETQYF
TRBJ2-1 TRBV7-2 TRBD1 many TGTGCCAGCAGCTTTACAGGGGGCGGTATTTTTGAGCAGTTCTTC CASSFTGGGIFEQFF
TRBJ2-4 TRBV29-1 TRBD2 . TGCAGCGTTACCTCGGGTAGCGGGAGTTGGAACATTCAGTACTTC CSVTSGSGSWNIQYF
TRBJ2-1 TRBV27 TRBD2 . TGTGCCACCCATCAGCGGGAGACCAATGAGCAGTTCTTC CATHQRETNEQFF
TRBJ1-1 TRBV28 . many TGTGCCAGCAAAGGCAACACTGAAGCTTTCTTT CASKGNTEAFF
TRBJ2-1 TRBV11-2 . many TGTGCCAGCAGCGCTCTAGCGAGCTCCTACAATGAGCAGTTCTTC CASSALASSYNEQFF
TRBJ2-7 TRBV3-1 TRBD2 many TGTGCCAGCAGCCCGGTTAGCGGGAGTATCTACGAGCAGTACTTC CASSPVSGSIYEQYF
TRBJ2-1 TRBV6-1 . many TGTGCCAGCAGTGAAGCGGTTCGGGGAGTAGCTGGGAATGAGCAGTTCTTC CASSEAVRGVAGNEQFF
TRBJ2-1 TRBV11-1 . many TGTGCCAGCAGGCAGGGTATTTTGAACAATGAGCAGTTCTTC CASRQGILNNEQFF
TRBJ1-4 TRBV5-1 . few TGCGCCAGCAGCTTGGAGGGGAGTAGAGGTGAAAAACTGTTTTTT CASSLEGSRGEKLFF
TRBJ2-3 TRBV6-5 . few TGTGCCAGCAGTTACCAGGGGACTAGCACAGATACGCAGTATTTT CASSYQGTSTDTQYF
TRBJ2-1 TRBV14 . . TGTGCCAGCAGCCAAGATCGGGAGTGGATTGAGCAGTTCTTC CASSQDREWIEQFF
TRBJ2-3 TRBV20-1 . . TGCAGTGCTAGGCTGGACAGACCGTCCACAGATACGCAGTATTTT CSARLDRPSTDTQYF
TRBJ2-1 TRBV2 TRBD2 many TGTGCCAGCAGTGAACTGCTTAGCGGGAGGGCCGGGCAGTTCTTC CASSELLSGRAGQFF